This T cell receptor beta chain was identified in a study of blood T cells in healthy people across ages. Study details: Capture via template switching afforded approximately one barcoded beta molecule per two T cells.

A second PCR of about 7 to 11 cycles used a sample-barcoded 5' primer and a J-beta primer mix. Each cDNA molecule carried a tag from a template-switch adaptor that contained 12 random nucleotides. Each CDR3 protein gets one entry after TCRdb re-called the 5' RACE reads with MiXCR. Seen here are approximately 1,700,000 distinct CDR3 sequences, about two fifths observed once, and the top ten hold around 23%. With respect to this clonotype: The antigen remains undetermined.

Trimming removed 2 bases at V and 3 bases at J, with 11 bases between. CDR1 SGHRS and CDR2 YFSETQ come from the germline V gene. CDR3 length equals 14 residues. Study results and limitations: Across the age range, TCR beta diversity per million T cells fell in a roughly linear way. Diversity was estimated from one million T cells, and these estimates were considered underestimates.

The chain combines TRBV5-1 with TRBJ1-1; the D gene is possibly TRBD1 (5 bases). Sequencing was done on a sample of blood. The receptor comes from a human donor in good health. The CDR3 region is CASSFQVGDTEAFF. The CDR3 region has the DNA TGCGCCAGCAGCTTTCAAGTGGGGGACACTGAAGCTTTCTTT. The full variable domain, in which reference TRBV5-1 and TRBJ1-1 provide the parts outside the CDR3, is KAGVTQTPRYLIKTRGQQVTLSCSPISGHRSVSWYQQTPGQGLQFLFEYFSETQRNKGNFPGRFSGRQFSNSRSEMNVSTLELGDSALYLCASSFQVGDTEAFFGQGTRLTVV.